This T cell receptor (beta chain) was found in a study of radiation and T cells in renal cell carcinoma. Study-wide findings and caveats: In blood, top tumor clones expanded by 2 weeks, shrinking by 4. No pretreatment tumor biopsies were available for baseline clonotypes.

Time point indicated: blood 2 weeks post-SBRT. Treatment specified: 15 Gy SBRT to primary tumor, nephrectomy 4 weeks later. The patient's renal cell carcinoma had clear cell pathology. In its sample, this clone was seen a few times. What it binds is unknown. Assay: immunoSEQ multiplex PCR; the TCRdb copy retains only in-frame clones and omits some. Among some 120,000 clones, 88% were seen once, and the ten largest hold approximately 6%. Germline lookup yields CDR1 MGHRA and CDR2 YSYEKL. Trimming at V came to 4 bases and at J to 1 base, leaving 4 bases not matched to a gene. The CDR3 is 15 residues long.

The starting material was blood, obtained from a patient whose treatment included radiotherapy and nephrectomy. V gene TRBV4-1 combines with J gene TRBJ2-5; 9 bases map to TRBD2. The receptor's source is a woman between 65 and 79 years old with renal cell carcinoma. CDR3 nucleotides: TGCGCCAGCAGCCGCCTAGCGGGGTCCCAAGAGACCCAGTACTTC. Amino acids: CASSRLAGSQETQYF.